The next 2 T cell receptor beta chains were all read from a single sample in a study of OX40 agonist ivuxolimab in advanced cancers. Receptor amplification or capture employed the immunoSEQ multiplex PCR assay. Held by TCRdb, this immuneACCESS table contains in-frame sequences only and omits some clones. Under half of the omission traces to an unresolved V gene where checked; the cause of the rest is unknown. The sample records around 70,000 clones, around 85% of which are singletons. The ten top clones hold over 4% of the sample. The specimen was CD4+ or CD8+ T cells sorted from blood, collected in a trial of the OX40 agonist ivuxolimab. These receptors were taken from an adult with an advanced solid tumor such as melanoma, head and neck, liver or kidney cancer.

The chain links TRBV13 to TRBJ2-3; the match to TRBD1 covers 7 bases. J gave up 1 base and V 3 bases, and 1 base lay outside the gene matches. The CDR3 runs to 14 residues. Germline-derived CDR1 and CDR2 are PRHDT and FYEKMQ (reference sequence). The CDR3 nucleotides read TGTGCCAGCAGCTTCGGGACAGGCACAGATACGCAGTATTTT. It is translated as CASSFGTGTDTQYF.

V is TRBV20-1 and J is TRBJ2-7; D not resolved. The V end lost 3 bases, the J end lost 5 bases, and 8 bases lay between the germline ends. This CDR3 has 11 amino acids. Germline CDR1 DFQATT, CDR2 SNEGSKA (reference sequence). The CDR3 DNA reads TGCAGTGCTAGCTCCCTTCACGAGCAGTACTTC. Its protein product is CSASSLHEQYF.